The rows below give T cell receptor beta chains drawn from one sample of a study of cytomegalovirus exposure and HLA in healthy donors. Profiling relied on immunoSEQ multiplex PCR, and the TCRdb table lists in-frame clones only, not all of them. The data hold about 160,000 clones, with 90% to 97% observed a single time. The sequenced sample was PBMCs. The source is a woman in her late teens or twenties in good health and CMV-seronegative. Both conserved end residues are part of each CDR3. The order of the fields is D gene, J gene, clone size, V gene, CDR3 protein, CDR3 DNA. The D gene is left open where the match is weak. Clone size is not always given. Where it is, it says once, few, many or a class for expanded clones.

TRBD2	TRBJ2-7	once	TRBV7-9	CASSLRAGAAYYEQYF	TGTGCCAGCAGCTTAAGAGCGGGGGCGGCCTACTACGAGCAGTACTTC
TRBD1	TRBJ1-4	.	TRBV6-6	CASNPQGTEKLFF	TGTGCCAGCAACCCACAGGGGACTGAAAAACTGTTTTTT
TRBD1	TRBJ2-5	.	TRBV9	CASSVVGQGPETQYF	TGTGCCAGCAGCGTAGTAGGACAGGGCCCAGAGACCCAGTACTTC
.	TRBJ1-2	.	TRBV10-3	CAISEPRVEGYTF	TGTGCCATCAGTGAGCCGCGGGTGGAAGGCTACACCTTC
.	TRBJ2-7	.	TRBV23-1	CASSQRTSRVNWYEQYF	TGCGCCAGCAGTCAAAGAACCAGTCGGGTAAATTGGTACGAGCAGTACTTC
TRBD2	TRBJ2-7	.	TRBV9	CASSVARGGPYEQYF	TGTGCCAGCAGCGTAGCGCGGGGGGGCCCTTACGAGCAGTACTTC
TRBD1	TRBJ2-7	.	TRBV4-2	CASSPRDSYEQYF	TGTGCCAGCAGCCCCAGGGACAGCTACGAGCAGTACTTC
.	TRBJ2-5	.	TRBV5-1	CASSRDREQETQYF	TGCGCCAGCAGCCGAGACAGAGAGCAAGAGACCCAGTACTTC
TRBD2	TRBJ2-5	.	TRBV4-1	CASSQPGLAFPGEKETQYF	TGCGCCAGCAGCCAACCGGGACTAGCGTTCCCGGGGGAAAAAGAGACCCAGTACTTC
TRBD2	TRBJ2-1	.	TRBV7-3	CASSQRPGGISSYNEQFF	TGTGCCAGCAGCCAGAGACCCGGGGGGATAAGCTCCTACAATGAGCAGTTCTTC
TRBD1	TRBJ1-5	.	TRBV19	CASSIQGVNNQPQHF	TGTGCCAGTAGTATTCAGGGGGTTAACAATCAGCCCCAGCATTTT
.	TRBJ2-3	.	TRBV5-6	CASSLAEVHTQYF	TGTGCCAGCAGCTTAGCAGAGGTTCATACGCAGTATTTT
.	TRBJ1-2	.	TRBV4-3	CASSQDRGGANYGYTF	TGCGCCAGCAGCCAAGATCGAGGGGGGGCTAACTATGGCTACACCTTC
.	TRBJ1-1	.	TRBV6-5	CASSRGDMAEAFF	TGTGCCAGCAGTAGGGGCGATATGGCTGAAGCTTTCTTT
TRBD1	TRBJ2-7	.	TRBV5-1	CASSLGDRVSYEQYF	TGCGCCAGCAGCTTGGGGGACAGGGTCTCCTACGAGCAGTACTTC
.	TRBJ2-7	.	TRBV6-1	CASSDQGLEQYF	TGTGCCAGCAGTGATCAGGGGTTGGAGCAGTACTTC
TRBD1	TRBJ2-5	.	TRBV11-2	CASSFVGTGDETQYF	TGTGCCAGCAGCTTTGTAGGGACAGGGGACGAGACCCAGTACTTC
.	TRBJ1-4	.	TRBV7-2	CASSFTTNEKLFF	TGTGCCAGCAGCTTCACAACTAATGAAAAACTGTTTTTT
TRBD2	TRBJ2-2	.	TRBV2	CASTGAGGTGELFF	TGTGCCAGCACTGGGGCGGGGGGCACCGGGGAGCTGTTTTTT
TRBD1	TRBJ2-2	.	TRBV18	CASSPGTDRELFF	TGTGCCAGCTCACCCGGGACAGATAGGGAGCTGTTTTTT
TRBD2	TRBJ2-2	.	TRBV19	CASIRTSGGDANTGELFF	TGTGCCAGTATTCGGACTAGCGGGGGGGATGCGAACACCGGGGAGCTGTTTTTT
TRBD1	TRBJ1-5	.	TRBV19	CASSDGQGQPQHF	TGTGCCAGTAGTGATGGACAGGGCCAGCCCCAGCATTTT
.	TRBJ1-1	.	TRBV30	CAWSVGLMNTEAFF	TGTGCCTGGAGTGTGGGCCTAATGAACACTGAAGCTTTCTTT
TRBD1	TRBJ1-6	.	TRBV19	CASSIGGQLNSPLHF	TGTGCCAGTAGTATTGGGGGACAGTTGAATTCACCCCTCCACTTT
TRBD1	TRBJ1-2	.	TRBV5-1	CASSSPGQGGYTF	TGCGCCAGCAGCTCACCGGGACAGGGAGGCTACACCTTC
TRBD2	TRBJ2-1	.	TRBV9	CASSVVSGVHEQFF	TGTGCCAGCAGCGTAGTAAGCGGGGTCCATGAGCAGTTCTTC
.	TRBJ2-3	.	TRBV7-3	CASSLRSLSDTQYF	TGTGCCAGCAGCTTAAGGAGCTTGTCGGATACGCAGTATTTT
TRBD1	TRBJ1-5	.	TRBV7-2	CASSAQTGVTQHF	TGTGCCAGCAGCGCACAGACAGGGGTGACCCAGCATTTT
.	TRBJ1-1	.	TRBV28	CAITNTRDTEAFF	TGTGCCATCACCAATACTAGAGACACTGAAGCTTTCTTT
.	TRBJ2-5	.	TRBV5-4	CASRPQGKGTQETQYF	TGTGCCAGCAGACCGCAGGGGAAGGGAACTCAAGAGACCCAGTACTTC
.	TRBJ2-3	.	TRBV7-6	CASSSPDRGDRTDTQYF	TGTGCCAGCAGCTCCCCGGACCGGGGAGACCGCACAGATACGCAGTATTTT
.	TRBJ1-2	.	TRBV30	CAWSEGGGHGYTF	TGTGCCTGGAGTGAGGGGGGAGGGCATGGCTACACCTTC
.	TRBJ2-7	once	TRBV5-1	CASSSWYGQSYEQYF	TGCGCCAGCAGCTCTTGGTACGGACAGTCCTACGAGCAGTACTTC
.	TRBJ1-2	once	TRBV7-9	CASSLSGYGYTF	TGTGCCAGCAGCTTATCCGGGTATGGCTACACCTTC
TRBD2	TRBJ2-3	.	TRBV10-3	CAISVDGGAADTQYF	TGTGCCATCAGTGTGGACGGGGGGGCCGCAGATACGCAGTATTTT
.	TRBJ1-2	.	TRBV21-1	CASITGFQDGYTF	TGTGCCAGCATCACAGGGTTCCAGGATGGCTACACCTTC
.	TRBJ2-5	.	TRBV6-1	CASSEAGVRRETQYF	TGTGCCAGCAGTGAAGCAGGGGTCCGGAGAGAGACCCAGTACTTC
.	TRBJ1-2	.	TRBV6-6	CASRNRDLNYGYTF	TGTGCCAGCCGAAACAGAGACCTAAACTATGGCTACACCTTC
.	TRBJ2-5	.	TRBV4-3	CASSRRVLETQYF	TGCGCCAGCAGCCGGCGGGTTCTGGAGACCCAGTACTTC
.	TRBJ2-7	.	TRBV25-1	CASSAGGAAYEQYF	TGTGCCAGCAGTGCCGGGGGTGCGGCCTACGAGCAGTACTTC
TRBD2	TRBJ2-7	.	TRBV6-1	CASTGTSFYEQYF	TGTGCCAGCACCGGGACTAGCTTCTACGAGCAGTACTTC
TRBD2	TRBJ2-1	.	TRBV7-3	CASSLASSGDEQFF	TGTGCCAGCAGCTTGGCCTCTAGCGGGGATGAGCAGTTCTTC
.	TRBJ1-5	.	TRBV30	CAWSPETGNQPQHF	TGTGCCTGGAGTCCTGAAACAGGCAATCAGCCCCAGCATTTT
TRBD1	TRBJ1-1	.	TRBV5-1	CASSGGTGGEGTEAFF	TGCGCCAGCAGCGGCGGGACAGGGGGCGAAGGGACTGAAGCTTTCTTT
.	TRBJ2-5	.	TRBV6-6	CASRRAGETQYF	TGTGCCAGCAGGCGGGCGGGCGAGACCCAGTACTTC